One T cell receptor beta chain is described in this entry. No antigen is known for it. The source of the sample is a study of post-analysis software for immune sequencing data. Study outcomes and limitations: Patients carried 4 or 5 TRBV segments more frequently than controls did, and TRBV5-6, TRBV5-1 and TRBV20-1 were among them.

The V end was cut by 2 bases, the J end by 6 bases, with 16 bases between. Germline V lookup: CDR1 SGHTA, CDR2 FQGNSA. The CDR3 is made up of 15 amino acids. Unique-molecular-identifier-tagged TCR beta cDNA libraries were used. One entry per CDR3 protein results from TCRdb running MiXCR on the PCR reads. The sample contains roughly 650,000 distinct CDR3 sequences, approximately 60% of which appear only once. The receptor comes from a girl aged 2 to 9 with multiple sclerosis. Sequenced input: blood. The chain has TRBV7-2 and TRBJ1-2; D remains ambiguous. The DNA for the CDR3 is TGTGCCAGCAGCTTACGGGATCCCAAAGAACATGGCTACACCTTC. Translated, it gives CASSLRDPKEHGYTF.